The next 2 T cell receptor beta chains were all read from a single sample in a study of CD8 T cells in Susac syndrome. The RNA input was roughly 0.45 to 1 ug, and it was reverse transcribed with random hexamers. From the immunoSEQ multiplex PCR reads, TCRdb called clonotypes with MiXCR, one entry per CDR3 protein. The sample carries around 130,000 distinct CDR3 sequences, 94% recorded once. The sequencing sample was made of CD4+ T cells from PBMCs. The receptors were gathered from a human donor in good health.

The chain recombines TRBV30 with TRBJ2-2, with 9 nucleotides matching TRBD2. V shed 5 bases and J 5 bases; nucleotides not matched to a gene: 6. This CDR3 is built from 14 residues. Germline loops: CDR1 GTSNPN, CDR2 SVGIG (reference sequence). CDR3 sequence: CAWVAGVRTGELFF. The CDR3 DNA follows: TGTGCCTGGGTAGCGGGAGTCAGGACCGGGGAGCTGTTTTTT.

V and J are TRBV5-1 and TRBJ2-3, with TRBD2 matching over 7 bases. V trimming: 3 bases; J trimming: 5 bases; junction bases outside the gene matches: 12. CDR1 is SGHRS and CDR2 is YFSETQ in the germline V gene. The CDR3 loop spans 16 amino acids. This chain's CDR3 is CASSSGLLPFGDTQYF. In DNA form, the CDR3 reads TGCGCCAGCAGCTCGGGACTACTCCCTTTCGGAGATACGCAGTATTTT.